This T cell receptor (beta chain) was identified during a study of OX40 agonist ivuxolimab in advanced cancers. Study at large: Ivuxolimab was administered intravenously to patients at 0.01 to 10 mg/kg every 2 weeks. Dose-escalation patients' cancers were hepatocellular carcinoma, melanoma, renal cell or head and neck cancer.

About this clone itself: Antigen specificity is unknown.

This CDR3 is built from 12 residues. Germline V CDR1 and CDR2: SGHRS, YFSETQ. V was cut by 0 bases and J by 11 bases, with 9 bases left in between. General study points: There were, on average, more expanded clones in CD8+ T cells than in CD4+.

This table comes from immunoSEQ multiplex PCR, and its TCRdb copy is limited to in-frame clones, with some not included. The table lists 60,000 to 85,000 clones, just under 85% of them singletons. The receptor's source is an adult with an advanced solid tumor such as melanoma, head and neck, liver or kidney cancer. J is TRBJ2-4 and V is TRBV5-1; D remains ambiguous. The starting material was CD4+ or CD8+ T cells sorted from blood, obtained in a trial of the OX40 agonist ivuxolimab. The CDR3 is CASSLDTSVQYF. The CDR3, as DNA: TGCGCCAGCAGCTTGGACACTTCAGTTCAGTACTTC.